These 20 T cell receptor beta chains originate from one sample sequenced in a study of Tregs in tolerant kidney transplant recipients. Assay used: immunoSEQ multiplex PCR; TCRdb lists only in-frame clones, some missing. The sample has tens of thousands of clones, roughly nine tenths seen once; the top ten hold about 0.74%. Source material: Tregs from blood. The source of these receptors is a human donor in good health.

V gene TRBV9 combines with J gene TRBJ1-2, with 7 positions matching TRBD1. V shed 0 bases and J 7 bases; nucleotides not matched to a gene: 6. Germline V lookup: CDR1 SGDLS, CDR2 YYNGEE. This CDR3 region has 14 residues. Here the CDR3 reads CASSVEDRETGYTF. Written as DNA, the CDR3 is TGTGCCAGCAGCGTAGAAGACAGGGAAACTGGCTACACCTTC.

This chain joins TRBV19 and TRBJ1-5, with no clear D. This CDR3 has 13 residues. Trimming cost V 7 bases and J 4 bases, with 11 bases left between them. Looked up from germline, CDR1 is LNHDA and CDR2 is SQIVND (reference sequence). The CDR3 protein is CASTGLRNQPQHF. The DNA for the CDR3 is TGTGCCAGTACCGGACTGAGAAATCAGCCCCAGCATTTT.

The genes are TRBV19 and TRBJ1-5; D gene ambiguous. V dropped 3 bases and J dropped 4 bases, with 10 bases sitting between them. CDR1 LNHDA and CDR2 SQIVND come from the germline V gene (reference sequence). The CDR3 is 14 amino acids. CDR3 sequence reads: CASSIGRENQPQHF. In nucleotides, the CDR3 is TGTGCCAGTAGTATTGGTCGGGAGAATCAGCCCCAGCATTTT. Combining the CDR3 with reference TRBV19 and TRBJ1-5 gives the whole variable domain DGGITQSPKYLFRKEGQNVTLSCEQNLNHDAMYWYRQDPGQGLRLIYYSQIVNDFQKGDIAEGYSVSREKKESFPLTVTSAQKNPTAFYLCASSIGRENQPQHFGDGTRLSIL.

The rearrangement uses TRBV6-6 and TRBJ2-7; 11 nucleotides line up with TRBD2. Germline-derived CDR1 and CDR2 are MNHNY and SVGAGI (reference sequence). V gave up 5 bases and J gave up 12 bases; unmatched junction bases: 6. The CDR3 runs 12 residues. The CDR3, as DNA: TGTGCCAGCAGTGGTCTAGCGGGGGGCTGGTACTTC. Protein sequence: CASSGLAGGWYF.

The gene calls are TRBV7-9 and TRBJ1-5; possible D gene TRBD1, 5 bases. V was shortened by 5 bases and J by 1 base, with 6 bases between the two germline ends. Germline V lookup: CDR1 SEHNR, CDR2 FQNEAQ (reference sequence). The CDR3 totals 13 residues. The CDR3 nucleotides are TGTGCCAGCAGCCCAGGGAGCAATCAGCCCCAGCATTTT. Translating gives CASSPGSNQPQHF.

The V call is TRBV6-5, the J call TRBJ2-5; D gene ambiguous. CDR3 length equals 14 residues. Trimming shortened V by 2 bases and J by 2 bases, and 9 bases separated the two germline ends. Germline V gene data show CDR1 as MNHEY and CDR2 as SVGAGI. Written as DNA, the CDR3 is TGTGCCAGCAGTTACAGCTACCGTCAAGAGACCCAGTACTTC. Translating gives CASSYSYRQETQYF.

V usage is TRBV10-3 and J usage is TRBJ2-5, with a tentative D call TRBD2 (5 bases). Germline CDR1 reads ENHRY; CDR2 reads SYGVKD. The CDR3 has 13 residues. V shed 4 bases and J shed 5 bases, with 11 bases lying between them. CDR3 residues: CAISGRASETQYF. In DNA form, the CDR3 reads TGTGCCATCAGTGGGCGGGCTTCGGAGACCCAGTACTTC.

V is TRBV9 and J is TRBJ1-4, with D possibly TRBD1 on 6 matching bases. Germline CDR1 reads SGDLS; CDR2 reads YYNGEE. V gave up 0 bases and J gave up 7 bases, with 19 bases separating them. The CDR3 length is 17 residues. CDR3 in amino acids: CASSVVGKRGRGEKLFF. In nucleotides, the CDR3 is TGTGCCAGCAGCGTAGTTGGTAAGCGGGGGCGTGGTGAAAAACTGTTTTTT.

The chain links TRBV5-4 to TRBJ2-1, with 7 bases matching TRBD2. J lost 3 bases, V lost 6 bases, and 9 bases had no gene match. CDR3 length: 15 residues. Looked up from germline, CDR1 is SGHNT and CDR2 is YYREEE (reference sequence). CDR3 DNA sequence: TGTGCCAGCACCCTGGGGCGGGAGCGCTACAATGAGCAGTTCTTC. It specifies CASTLGRERYNEQFF.

The rearrangement links TRBV7-4 to TRBJ1-5; D may be TRBD1 (5 bases). The CDR3 loop spans 17 amino acids. Trimming left V 1 base short and J 6 bases short, with 19 bases between. CDR1 is SGHVT, CDR2 SQSDAQ, per germline. The CDR3 region has the DNA TGTGCCAGCAGCTTAGTTCGGGCAGGACATTGGTGTCAGCCCCAGCATTTT. Amino acid sequence: CASSLVRAGHWCQPQHF.

The V gene is TRBV11-2, the J gene TRBJ2-1, with D possibly TRBD1 on 5 matching bases. The V gene's germline CDR1 is SGHAT and CDR2 FQNNGV. The CDR3 loop spans 14 amino acids. Between the trimmed V and J ends, which lost 1 base and 9 bases, there was a span of 13 bases. CDR3 DNA sequence: TGTGCCAGCAGCTTAGGACAGATTTACGGTGAGCAGTTCTTC. It codes for CASSLGQIYGEQFF. Filled out from reference TRBV11-2 and TRBJ2-1, the complete variable domain reads EAGVAQSPRYKIIEKRQSVAFWCNPISGHATLYWYQQILGQGPKLLIQFQNNGVVDDSQLPKDRFSAERLKGVDSTLKIQPAKLEDSAVYLCASSLGQIYGEQFFGPGTRLTVL.

The CDR3 is CASSGDRPPNTEAFF. The CDR3 bases are TGTGCCAGCAGTGGAGACAGGCCGCCGAACACTGAAGCTTTCTTT. The chain links TRBV25-1 to TRBJ1-1; a weak D match, TRBD1 (6 bases). CDR3 size: 15 residues. Germline values: CDR1 MGHDK, CDR2 SYGVNS. Trimming stripped 4 bases from V and 1 base from J, with 13 bases between.

The J gene is TRBJ1-2, the V gene TRBV18; D is perhaps TRBD1 (5 bases). Trimming removed 1 base from V and 0 bases from J, with 9 bases in between. Germline values: CDR1 KGHSH, CDR2 LQKENI. The CDR3 runs 15 residues. The CDR3 reads CASSPLQGANYGYTF. CDR3 nucleotide sequence: TGTGCCAGCTCACCACTCCAGGGAGCTAACTATGGCTACACCTTC.

J is TRBJ2-2 and V is TRBV2, with D tentatively TRBD1 or TRBD2 (5 bases each). Trimming removed 5 bases from V and 5 bases from J, with 12 bases in between. Germline V gives CDR1 SNHLY, CDR2 FYNNEI. The CDR3 consists of 14 residues. This CDR3 reads CASSRTGATGELFF. The CDR3 bases are TGTGCCAGCAGTAGGACCGGGGCGACCGGGGAGCTGTTTTTT.

This chain links TRBV9 with TRBJ2-7; 8 positions match TRBD2. Germline CDR1 is SGDLS and CDR2 is YYNGEE. Trimming at V came to 7 bases and at J to 5 bases, leaving 14 bases not matched to a gene. The CDR3 loop spans 15 amino acids. The CDR3, as DNA: TGTGCCAGCTCGACCGGGACTAGGGATATCGACGAGCAGTACTTC. Translating it yields CASSTGTRDIDEQYF. Full variable domain (outside the CDR3, taken from reference TRBV9 and TRBJ2-7): DSGVTQTPKHLITATGQRVTLRCSPRSGDLSVYWYQQSLDQGLQFLIQYYNGEERAKGNILERFSAQQFPDLHSELNLSSLELGDSALYFCASSTGTRDIDEQYFGPGTRLTVT.

The gene calls are TRBV4-1 and TRBJ2-1; TRBD2 is a possible D gene (5 bases). Germline V gene lookup returns CDR1 MGHRA and CDR2 YSYEKL. The CDR3 runs 17 residues. The germline V and J ends were trimmed by 4 bases and 0 bases, with 16 bases remaining between them. For the CDR3, the DNA is TGCGCCAGCAGCCCACGACTGACTATTAGCTCCTACAATGAGCAGTTCTTC. Amino acid sequence: CASSPRLTISSYNEQFF.

V usage is TRBV2 and J usage is TRBJ1-2; 12 bases are shared with TRBD1. The CDR3 has 14 amino acids. CDR1 SNHLY and CDR2 FYNNEI come from the germline V gene. Trimming removed 8 bases from V and 4 bases from J; junction bases left unmatched: 5. Here the CDR3 reads CASSRDRGLYGYTF. The CDR3 region has the DNA TGTGCCAGCTCTCGGGACAGGGGGCTCTATGGCTACACCTTC.

The chain joins TRBV7-6 to TRBJ2-6, with a tentative D call TRBD1 (6 bases). Trimming left V 5 bases short and J 7 bases short, with 12 bases between. The CDR3 is 14 amino acids. The V gene's germline CDR1 is SGHVS and CDR2 FNYEAQ. In nucleotides, the CDR3 is TGTGCCAGCAGCGGTCAGGGGTACGCCAACGTCCTGACTTTC. This translates into CASSGQGYANVLTF.

The CDR3 reads CASSGECGLPYGYTF. The DNA of the CDR3 is TGTGCCAGCAGTGGGGAGTGCGGCCTCCCGTATGGCTACACCTTC. The chain joins TRBV2 to TRBJ1-2; D is ambiguous. The CDR3 is 15 residues long. The germline gives CDR1 SNHLY, CDR2 FYNNEI. The ends were cut back, 4 bases at V and 5 bases at J, with 17 bases in the middle.

This clone has only a few counts. The gene calls are TRBV28 and TRBJ1-6; D is ambiguous. This CDR3 is built from 17 residues. Germline CDR1 reads MDHEN; CDR2 reads SYDVKM. Trimming took 3 bases from V and 0 from J, leaving 12 bases between them. The CDR3 spells CASSFRASSSYNSPLHF. CDR3 DNA: TGTGCCAGCAGTTTCCGGGCCTCGAGCTCCTATAATTCACCCCTCCACTTT.